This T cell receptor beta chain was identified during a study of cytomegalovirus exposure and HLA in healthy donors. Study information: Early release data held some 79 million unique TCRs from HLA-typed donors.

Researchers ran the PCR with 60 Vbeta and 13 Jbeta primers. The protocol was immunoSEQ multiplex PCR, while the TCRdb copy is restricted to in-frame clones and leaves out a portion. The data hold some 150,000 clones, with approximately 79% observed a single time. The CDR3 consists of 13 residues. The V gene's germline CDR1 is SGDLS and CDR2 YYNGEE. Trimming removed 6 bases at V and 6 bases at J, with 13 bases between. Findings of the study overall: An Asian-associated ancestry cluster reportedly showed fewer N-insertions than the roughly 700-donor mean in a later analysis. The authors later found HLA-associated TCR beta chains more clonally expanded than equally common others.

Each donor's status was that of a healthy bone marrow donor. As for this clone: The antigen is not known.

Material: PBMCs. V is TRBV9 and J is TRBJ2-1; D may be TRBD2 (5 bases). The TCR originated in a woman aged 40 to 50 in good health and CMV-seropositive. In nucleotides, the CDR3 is TGTGCCAGCACAGGAGGCCTTAGCAATGAGCAGTTCTTC. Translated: CASTGGLSNEQFF.